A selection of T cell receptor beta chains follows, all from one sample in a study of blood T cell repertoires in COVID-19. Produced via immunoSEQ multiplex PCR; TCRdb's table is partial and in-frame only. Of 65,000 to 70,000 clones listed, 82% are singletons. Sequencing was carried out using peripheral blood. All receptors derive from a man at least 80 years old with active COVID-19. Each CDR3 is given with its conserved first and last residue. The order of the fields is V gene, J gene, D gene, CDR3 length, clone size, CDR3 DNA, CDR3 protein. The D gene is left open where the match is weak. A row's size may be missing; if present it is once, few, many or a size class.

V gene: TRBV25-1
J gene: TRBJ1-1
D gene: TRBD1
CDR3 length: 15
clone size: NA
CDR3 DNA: TGTGCCAGCAGGGTACCCGGGACAGGGAACACTGAAGCTTTCTTT
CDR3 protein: CASRVPGTGNTEAFF

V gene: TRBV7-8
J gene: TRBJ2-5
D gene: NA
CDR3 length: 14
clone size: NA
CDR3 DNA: TGTGCCAGCAGCGTGCAGTACGCCCAAGAGACCCAGTACTTC
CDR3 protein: CASSVQYAQETQYF

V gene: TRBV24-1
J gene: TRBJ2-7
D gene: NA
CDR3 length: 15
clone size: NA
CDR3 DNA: TGTGCCACCAGTGAAGCGACTAGTGGGTCCTACGAGCAGTACTTC
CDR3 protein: CATSEATSGSYEQYF

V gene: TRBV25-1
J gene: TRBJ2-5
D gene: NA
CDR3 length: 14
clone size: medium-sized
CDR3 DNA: TGTGCCAGCAGTGAACGGGGTCACCAAGAGACCCAGTACTTC
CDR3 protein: CASSERGHQETQYF

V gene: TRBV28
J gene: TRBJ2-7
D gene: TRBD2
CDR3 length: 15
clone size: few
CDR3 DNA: TGTGCCAGCAGTTTATTAGCTAGCGGAAGCTACGAGCAGTACTTC
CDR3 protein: CASSLLASGSYEQYF

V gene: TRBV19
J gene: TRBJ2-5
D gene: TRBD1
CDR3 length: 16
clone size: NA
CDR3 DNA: TGTGCCAGTAGTATAAGGACAGGCGGAACCATAGAGACCCAGTACTTC
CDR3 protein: CASSIRTGGTIETQYF

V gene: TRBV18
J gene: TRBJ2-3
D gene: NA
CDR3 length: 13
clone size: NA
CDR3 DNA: TGTGCCAGCTCACCACTTGGAGGAGATACGCAGTATTTT
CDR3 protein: CASSPLGGDTQYF

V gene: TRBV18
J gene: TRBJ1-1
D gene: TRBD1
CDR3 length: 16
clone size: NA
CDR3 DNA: TGTGCCAGCTCACCTCCGGGACAGGGAATGAACACTGAAGCTTTCTTT
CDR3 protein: CASSPPGQGMNTEAFF

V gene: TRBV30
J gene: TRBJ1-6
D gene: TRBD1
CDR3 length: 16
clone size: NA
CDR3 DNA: TGTGCCTGGAGTGTAAGCCGGACAGGGTGGAATTCACCCCTCCACTTT
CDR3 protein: CAWSVSRTGWNSPLHF

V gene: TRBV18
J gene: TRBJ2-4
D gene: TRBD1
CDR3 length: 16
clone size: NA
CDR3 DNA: TGTGCCAGCTCACCACGACCGGGACAGGGGGGGGACATTCAGTACTTC
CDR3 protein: CASSPRPGQGGDIQYF

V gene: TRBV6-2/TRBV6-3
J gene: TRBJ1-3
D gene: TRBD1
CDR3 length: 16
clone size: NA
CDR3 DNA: TGTGCCAGCAGTAAGACAGGGGGCATCTCTGGAAACACCATATATTTT
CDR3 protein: CASSKTGGISGNTIYF

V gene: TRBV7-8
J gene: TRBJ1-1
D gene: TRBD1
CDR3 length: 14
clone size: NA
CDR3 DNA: TGTGCCAGCAGCCCCGCCGGGACAGGGCCTGAAGCTTTCTTT
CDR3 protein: CASSPAGTGPEAFF

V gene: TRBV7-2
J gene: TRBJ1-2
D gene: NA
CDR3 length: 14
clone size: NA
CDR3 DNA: TGTGCCAGCAGCTCGACAGGTTACATCGATGGCTACACCTTC
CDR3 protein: CASSSTGYIDGYTF

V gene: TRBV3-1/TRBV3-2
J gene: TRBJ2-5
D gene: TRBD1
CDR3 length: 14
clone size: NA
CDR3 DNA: TGTGCCAGCAGACAGGACAGGGGGCAGGGGACCCAGTACTTC
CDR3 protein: CASRQDRGQGTQYF

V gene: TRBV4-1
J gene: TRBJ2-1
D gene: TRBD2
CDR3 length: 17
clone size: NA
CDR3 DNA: TGCGCCAGCAGCCAGGGCCCGGGACTAGCGGGAGTTGGTGAGCAGTTCTTC
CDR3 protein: CASSQGPGLAGVGEQFF

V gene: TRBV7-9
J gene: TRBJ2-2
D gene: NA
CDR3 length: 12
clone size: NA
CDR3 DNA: TGTGCCAGCAACTCCCTCCCCGGGGAGCTGTTTTTT
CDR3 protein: CASNSLPGELFF

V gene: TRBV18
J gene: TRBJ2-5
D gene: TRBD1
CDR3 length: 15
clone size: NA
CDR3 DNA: TGTGCCAGCTCACCCGGGACAGGGTCATCGGAGACCCAGTACTTC
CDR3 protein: CASSPGTGSSETQYF

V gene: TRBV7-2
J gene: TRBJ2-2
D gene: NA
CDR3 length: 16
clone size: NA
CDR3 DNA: TGTGCCAGCAGTTATGACCCCCGGGGGAACACCGGGGAGCTGTTTTTT
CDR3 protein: CASSYDPRGNTGELFF

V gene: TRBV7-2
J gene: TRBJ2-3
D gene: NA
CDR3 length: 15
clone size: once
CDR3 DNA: TGTGCCAGCAGCTTAGTAAAGGGGCTGGGAGATACGCAGTATTTT
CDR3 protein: CASSLVKGLGDTQYF

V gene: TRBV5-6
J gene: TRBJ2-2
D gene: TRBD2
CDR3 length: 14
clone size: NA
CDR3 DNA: TGTGCCAGCGGGAGCGGGAGCTTTGCCGGGGAGCTGTTTTTT
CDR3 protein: CASGSGSFAGELFF

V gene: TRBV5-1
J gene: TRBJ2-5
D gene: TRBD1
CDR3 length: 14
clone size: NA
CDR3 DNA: TGCGCCAGCAGCCCGCAGGGGGTACAAGAGACCCAGTACTTC
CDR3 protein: CASSPQGVQETQYF

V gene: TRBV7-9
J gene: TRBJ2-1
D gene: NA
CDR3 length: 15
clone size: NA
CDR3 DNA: TGTGCCAGCAGCTTAGGACAGGGACTCTACAATGAGCAGTTCTTC
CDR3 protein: CASSLGQGLYNEQFF

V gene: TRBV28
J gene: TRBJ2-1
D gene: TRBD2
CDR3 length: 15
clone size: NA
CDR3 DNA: TGTGCCAGCAGTCTAGGCCAGCGGGAGAGGTCTGAGCAGTTCTTC
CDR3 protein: CASSLGQRERSEQFF

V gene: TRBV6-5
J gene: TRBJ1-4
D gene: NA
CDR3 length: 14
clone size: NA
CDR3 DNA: TGTGCCAGCGTGAAGGGGGGGCTCGAGGAAAAACTGTTTTTT
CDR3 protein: CASVKGGLEEKLFF

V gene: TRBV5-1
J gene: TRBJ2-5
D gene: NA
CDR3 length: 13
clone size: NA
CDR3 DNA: TGCGCCAGCAGCTTGAACAGGGCGGAGACCCAGTACTTC
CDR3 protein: CASSLNRAETQYF

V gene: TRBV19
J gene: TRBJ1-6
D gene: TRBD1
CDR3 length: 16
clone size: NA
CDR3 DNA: TGTGCCAGTAGTATCGGGGGACAGGAAATTAATTCACCCCTCCACTTT
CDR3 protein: CASSIGGQEINSPLHF

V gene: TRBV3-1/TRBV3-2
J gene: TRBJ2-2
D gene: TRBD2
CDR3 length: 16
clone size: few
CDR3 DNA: TGTGCCAGCAGCCGCCGGACTAGCGGGCACACCGGGGAGCTGTTTTTT
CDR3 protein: CASSRRTSGHTGELFF

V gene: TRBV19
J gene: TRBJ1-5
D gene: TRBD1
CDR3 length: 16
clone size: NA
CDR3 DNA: TGTGCCAGTAGTAGGTATGGACAGGGGAACAATCAGCCCCAGCATTTT
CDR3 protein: CASSRYGQGNNQPQHF

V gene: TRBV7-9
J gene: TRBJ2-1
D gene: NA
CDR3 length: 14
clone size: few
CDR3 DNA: TGTGCCAGCAGCACCCCCATAGGGAGTCGTGAGCAGTTCTTC
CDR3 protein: CASSTPIGSREQFF

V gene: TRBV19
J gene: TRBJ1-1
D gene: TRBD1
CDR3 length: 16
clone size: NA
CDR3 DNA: TGTGCCAGCAACTACAGGGGGGCTAATCTGAACACTGAAGCTTTCTTT
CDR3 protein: CASNYRGANLNTEAFF

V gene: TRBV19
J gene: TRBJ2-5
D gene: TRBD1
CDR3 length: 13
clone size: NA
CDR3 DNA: TGTGCCAGTACAGAACAGGGGAAGGAGACCCAGTACTTC
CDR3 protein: CASTEQGKETQYF

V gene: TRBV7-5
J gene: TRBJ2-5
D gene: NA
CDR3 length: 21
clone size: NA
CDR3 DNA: TGTGTCAGAAGCCCTACCGGCCCGGGACACCGATCAGCGCCAAGACAAGAGACCCAGTACTTC
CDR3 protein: CVRSPTGPGHRSAPRQETQYF

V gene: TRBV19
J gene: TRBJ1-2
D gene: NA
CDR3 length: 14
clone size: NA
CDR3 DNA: TGTGCCAGTAGTATGGCCAGGGGTAACTATGGCTACACCTTC
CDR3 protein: CASSMARGNYGYTF

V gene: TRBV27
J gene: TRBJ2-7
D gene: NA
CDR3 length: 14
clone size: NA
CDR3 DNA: TGTGCCAGCACCCCAGCCGGGTGGACCTACGAGCAGTACTTC
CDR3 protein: CASTPAGWTYEQYF

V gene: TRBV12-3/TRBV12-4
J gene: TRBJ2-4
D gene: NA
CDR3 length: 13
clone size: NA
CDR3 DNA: TGTGCCAGCAGTTTTAATCTTCTCGGGATTCAGTACTTC
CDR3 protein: CASSFNLLGIQYF

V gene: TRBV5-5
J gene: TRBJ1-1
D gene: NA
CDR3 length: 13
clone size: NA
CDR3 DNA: TGTGCCAGCAGCTTGGAGAGGAGGAATGAAGCTTTCTTT
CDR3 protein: CASSLERRNEAFF

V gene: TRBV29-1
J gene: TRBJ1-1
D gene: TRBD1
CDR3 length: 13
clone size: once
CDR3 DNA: TGCAGCGTTGAGCCGAGGACAGGGTATAAAGCTTTCTTT
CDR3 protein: CSVEPRTGYKAFF

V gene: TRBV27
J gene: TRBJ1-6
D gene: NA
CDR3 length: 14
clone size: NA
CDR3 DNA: TGTGCCAGCATGGGGAGGCGTGATAATTCACCCCTCCACTTT
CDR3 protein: CASMGRRDNSPLHF

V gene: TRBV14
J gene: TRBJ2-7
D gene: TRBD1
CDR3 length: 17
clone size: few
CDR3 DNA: TGTGCCAGCAGCCGAGGGGACAGGGAACCCTTCGGCGGCGAGCAGTACTTC
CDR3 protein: CASSRGDREPFGGEQYF

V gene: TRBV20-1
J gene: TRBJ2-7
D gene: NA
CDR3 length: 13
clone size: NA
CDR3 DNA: TGCAGTGCTAGTTACGGGTTCTCCTACGAGCAGTACTTC
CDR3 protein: CSASYGFSYEQYF

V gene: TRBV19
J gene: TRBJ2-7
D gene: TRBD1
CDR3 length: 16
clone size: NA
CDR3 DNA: TGTGCCAGTAGTCGCACACCCTCGGGACAGACCTACGAGCAGTACTTC
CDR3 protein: CASSRTPSGQTYEQYF

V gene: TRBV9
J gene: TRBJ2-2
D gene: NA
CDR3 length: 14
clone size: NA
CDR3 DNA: TGTGCCAGCAGCGTGGGGGGTAACACCGGGGAGCTGTTTTTT
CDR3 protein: CASSVGGNTGELFF

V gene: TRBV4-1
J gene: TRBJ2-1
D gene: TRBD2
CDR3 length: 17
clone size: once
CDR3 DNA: TGCGCCAGCAGCCAAGATCATCGAGCGGGGATCCACAATGAGCAGTTCTTC
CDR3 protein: CASSQDHRAGIHNEQFF

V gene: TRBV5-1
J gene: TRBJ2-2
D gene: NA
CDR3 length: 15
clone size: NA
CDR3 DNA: TGCGCCAGCCGAACAGGGGACTTCGGCACCGGGGAGCTGTTTTTT
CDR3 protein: CASRTGDFGTGELFF

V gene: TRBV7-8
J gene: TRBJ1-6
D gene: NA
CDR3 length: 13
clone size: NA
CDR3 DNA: TGTGCCAGCAGCTTAGTCGCGGATTCACCCCTCCACTTT
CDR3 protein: CASSLVADSPLHF

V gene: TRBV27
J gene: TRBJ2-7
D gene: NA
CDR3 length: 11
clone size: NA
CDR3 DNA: TGTGCCAGCGGCAGAACCTACGAGCAGTACTTC
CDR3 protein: CASGRTYEQYF

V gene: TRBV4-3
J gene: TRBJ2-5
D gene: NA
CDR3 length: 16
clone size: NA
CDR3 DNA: TGCGCCAGCAGCCAAGACCGGGGACTTTTCCAAGAGACCCAGTACTTC
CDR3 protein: CASSQDRGLFQETQYF

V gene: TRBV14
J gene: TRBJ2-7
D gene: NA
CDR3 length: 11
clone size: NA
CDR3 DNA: TGTGCCAGCAGCCAATTTAGTGAGCAGTACTTC
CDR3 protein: CASSQFSEQYF

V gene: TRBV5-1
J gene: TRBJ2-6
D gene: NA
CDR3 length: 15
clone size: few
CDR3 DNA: TGCGCCAGCCGACATGACAGCTCTGGGGCCAACGTCCTGACTTTC
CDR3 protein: CASRHDSSGANVLTF

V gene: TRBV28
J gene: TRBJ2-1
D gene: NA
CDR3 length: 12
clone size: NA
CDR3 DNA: TGTGCCAGCAGTTTCTTGGGCAACCGGTGGTTCTTC
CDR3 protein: CASSFLGNRWFF

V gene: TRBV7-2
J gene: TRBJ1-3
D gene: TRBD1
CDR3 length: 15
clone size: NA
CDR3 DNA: TGTGCCAGCAGCTCCGACAGGGGGTCTGGAAACACCATATATTTT
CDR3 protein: CASSSDRGSGNTIYF

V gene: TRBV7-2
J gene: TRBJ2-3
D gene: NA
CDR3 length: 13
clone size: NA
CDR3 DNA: TGTGCCAGCAGCTGGGGCGAAGCAGGTACGCAGTATTTT
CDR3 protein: CASSWGEAGTQYF

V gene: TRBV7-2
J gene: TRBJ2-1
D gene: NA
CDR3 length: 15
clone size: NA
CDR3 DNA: TGTGCCAGCAGCTCCTCAGGGCTGTTCTACAATGAGCAGTTCTTC
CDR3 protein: CASSSSGLFYNEQFF

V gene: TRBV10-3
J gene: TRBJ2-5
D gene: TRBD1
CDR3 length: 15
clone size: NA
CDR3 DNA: TGTGCCATCAGTGAGTCCGGAACAGGGGGCGAGACCCAGTACTTC
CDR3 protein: CAISESGTGGETQYF